This T cell receptor beta chain derives from a study of blood T cells in healthy people across ages. With a J-beta primer mix and a sample-barcoded 5' primer, a second PCR ran about 6 to 11 cycles. TCRdb called the 5' RACE reads again in MiXCR, with one record for every CDR3 protein. The data hold about 1.7 million distinct CDR3 sequences, with 28% observed a single time. With V trimmed by 12 bases and J by 5 bases, 11 bases remained unmatched. The CDR3 runs to 14 residues. CDR1 and CDR2 from the germline V gene are KGHDR and SFDVKD. The receptor was derived from a woman in her twenties or thirties in good health. Specimen: blood. V and J are TRBV24-1 and TRBJ2-3; 9 bases fit TRBD2. The DNA of the CDR3 is TGTGCCGCTCCGACTAGCGGATACATAGATACGCAGTATTTT. This sequence encodes CAAPTSGYIDTQYF.